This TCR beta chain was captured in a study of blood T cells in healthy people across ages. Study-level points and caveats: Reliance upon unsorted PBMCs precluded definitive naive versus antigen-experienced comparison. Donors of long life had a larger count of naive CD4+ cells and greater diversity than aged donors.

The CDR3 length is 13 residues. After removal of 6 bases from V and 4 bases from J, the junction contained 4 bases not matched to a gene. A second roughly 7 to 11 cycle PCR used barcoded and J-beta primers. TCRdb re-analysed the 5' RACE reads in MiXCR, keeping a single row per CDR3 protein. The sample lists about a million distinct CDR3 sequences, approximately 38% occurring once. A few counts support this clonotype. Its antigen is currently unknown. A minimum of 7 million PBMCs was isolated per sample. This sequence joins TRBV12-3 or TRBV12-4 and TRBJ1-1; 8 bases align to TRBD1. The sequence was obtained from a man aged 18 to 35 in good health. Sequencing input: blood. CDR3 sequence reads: CASRTTGGTEAFF. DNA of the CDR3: TGTGCCAGCAGAACTACAGGGGGCACTGAAGCTTTCTTT.